This T cell receptor beta chain came from a study of a mutant IDH1 vaccine in newly diagnosed glioma (dated by TCRdb to about 2021). Regarding the study in general: Of the approximately 34 treated patients, roughly 60% were male and about 40% were female, and a mean age of approximately 40 years was recorded. Before enrollment, most patients had been given radiochemotherapy with temozolomide as standard therapy, while the rest had received either radiotherapy alone or temozolomide alone. Peripheral blood was collected at six visits: V03 (baseline), V05, V07, V10, V12 and V13. Longitudinal TCRB deep sequencing was done for roughly 23 treated patients, wherever samples were available for exploratory analyses.

Libraries were made using the immunoSEQ multiplex PCR assay. The hsTCRB Kit was used according to the manufacturer's protocol to amplify rearranged TCR beta chain sequences. An Illumina MiSeq was used to sequence the TCRB libraries. The paper's data handling went like this. The kit vendor's proprietary platform handled demultiplexing, trimming and gene mapping. Imported from immuneACCESS, the table was reduced by TCRdb to in-frame sequences with V and J called. These copies leave out some clones; in studies compared against another copy, an unresolved V gene accounts for under half, and the cause of the remainder is not known. V and J calls and clone size come straight from that table; D and trimming were deduced from the DNA. For this sample the table gives about 88,000 clones, of which around 80% were detected only once. The top ten clonotypes cover less than 6.5% of the sample. The full study reports these points: It was noted by the authors that analyses of patient blood samples could not be reproduced owing to sample limitations. Vaccine-induced immune responses across multiple MHC alleles were detected in 90% to 95% of patients. Availability determined which PBMC samples were chosen for TCRB deep sequencing. No apparent relationship was observed between pseudoprogression and alterations in the top peripheral T cell clonotypes detected by TCRB sequencing.

The sample's time point label is to be understood as: baseline, week 1 (first vaccination visit). According to the study, the label for this sample's treatment or condition signals: pre-vaccination baseline after standard-of-care therapy. Newly diagnosed WHO grade 3 or 4 IDH1-mutant astrocytomas showing loss of nuclear ATRX were present in the donors. The samples were drawn from NOA16, a multicentre, single-arm, open-label phase I trial in Germany that tested a mutant IDH1 peptide vaccine in humans for the first time. Blood drawn at visit V03 was used as the baseline sample for immunogenicity testing. Genomic DNA for TCRB sequencing was isolated from EDTA blood with the DNeasy Blood and Tissue Kit. Concerning this clone itself: The antigen it binds to is not known. Base quality data are lacking; no much larger clone is found one base away.

The CDR3 goes from the cysteine to the phenylalanine over 14 residues. Of the read, only the CDR3 DNA is kept; its 42 bases are in frame from base 1. The germline V end is reduced by 5 bases and the J end by 1 base; junction bases left unmatched: 2. In the germline V gene (reference sequence), CDR1 corresponds to SEHNR and CDR2 to FQNEAQ. This clonotype was obtained from a middle-aged man with glioma. Some clones in this sample may be carry-over from other donors' samples. Sequencing was performed on PBMCs, taken from a glioma patient treated with radiotherapy, temozolomide or both. The chain joins TRBV7-9 to TRBJ1-3; the junction holds 7 bases that match TRBD1. The DNA sequence is TGTGCCAGCAGCAAGACAGGGTCTGGAAACACCATATATTTT. This translates into CASSKTGSGNTIYF.